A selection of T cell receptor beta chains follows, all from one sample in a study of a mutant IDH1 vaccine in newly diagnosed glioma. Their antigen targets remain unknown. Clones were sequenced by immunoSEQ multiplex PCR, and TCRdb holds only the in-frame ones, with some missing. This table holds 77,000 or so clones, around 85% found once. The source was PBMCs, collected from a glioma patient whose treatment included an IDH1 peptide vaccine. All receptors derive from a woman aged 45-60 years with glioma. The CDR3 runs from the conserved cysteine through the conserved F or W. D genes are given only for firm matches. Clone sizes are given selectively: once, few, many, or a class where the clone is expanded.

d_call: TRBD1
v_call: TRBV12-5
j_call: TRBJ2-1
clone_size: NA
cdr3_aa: CASGLWDRGVDEQFF
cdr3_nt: TGTGCTAGTGGTTTATGGGACAGGGGAGTCGATGAGCAGTTCTTC

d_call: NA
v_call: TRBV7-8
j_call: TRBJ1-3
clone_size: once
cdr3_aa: CASSSGQNRNTIYF
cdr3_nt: TGTGCCAGCAGCTCTGGACAGAACAGAAACACCATATATTTT

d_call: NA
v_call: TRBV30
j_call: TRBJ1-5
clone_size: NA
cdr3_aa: CAWSRDEKKSNQPQHF
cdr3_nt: TGTGCCTGGTCCCGGGACGAAAAAAAAAGCAATCAGCCCCAGCATTTT

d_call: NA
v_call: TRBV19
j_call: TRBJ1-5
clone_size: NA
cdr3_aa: CASSIRDSNQPQHF
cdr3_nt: TGTGCCAGTAGTATTAGGGATAGCAATCAGCCCCAGCATTTT

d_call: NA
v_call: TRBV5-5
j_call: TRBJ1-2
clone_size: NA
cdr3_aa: CASSLASHGYTF
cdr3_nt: TGTGCCAGCAGCTTGGCCAGTCATGGCTACACCTTC

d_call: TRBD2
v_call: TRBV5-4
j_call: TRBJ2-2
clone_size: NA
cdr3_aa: CASSLVSGRSGELFF
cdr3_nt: TGTGCCAGCAGCTTGGTTAGCGGGAGGTCTGGGGAGCTGTTTTTT

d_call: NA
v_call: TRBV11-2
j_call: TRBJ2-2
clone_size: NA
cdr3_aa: CASSFQAVLNTGELFF
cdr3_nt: TGTGCCAGCAGCTTTCAAGCGGTATTGAACACCGGGGAGCTGTTTTTT

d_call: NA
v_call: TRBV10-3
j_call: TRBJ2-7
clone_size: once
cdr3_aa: CAIRIPASYEQYF
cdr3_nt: TGTGCCATCAGGATCCCTGCCTCCTACGAGCAGTACTTC

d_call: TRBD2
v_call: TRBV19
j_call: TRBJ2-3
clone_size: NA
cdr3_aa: CASTRETLAEITDTQYF
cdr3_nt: TGTGCCAGTACCAGGGAAACTCTAGCGGAGATCACAGATACGCAGTATTTT

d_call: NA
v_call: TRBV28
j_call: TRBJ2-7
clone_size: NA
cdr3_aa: CASSPRDLSSYEQYF
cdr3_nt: TGTGCCAGCAGTCCTCGGGATCTAAGCTCCTACGAGCAGTACTTC

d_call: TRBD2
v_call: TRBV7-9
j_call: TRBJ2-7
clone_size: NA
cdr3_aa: CASSASGRVPYEQYF
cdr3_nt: TGTGCCAGCAGCGCTAGCGGGAGGGTACCCTACGAGCAGTACTTC

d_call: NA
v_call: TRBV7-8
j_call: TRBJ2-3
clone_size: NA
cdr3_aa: CASSLWLRGPSTDTQYF
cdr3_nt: TGTGCCAGCAGCTTATGGTTACGCGGCCCTAGCACAGATACGCAGTATTTT

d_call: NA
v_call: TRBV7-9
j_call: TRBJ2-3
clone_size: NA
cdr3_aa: CASSLDLGSTDTQYF
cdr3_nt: TGTGCCAGCAGCTTAGACCTAGGGAGCACAGATACGCAGTATTTT

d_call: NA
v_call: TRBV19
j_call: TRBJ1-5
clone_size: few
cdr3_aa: CASSIVSGGAHQPQHF
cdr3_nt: TGTGCCAGTAGTATTGTATCAGGAGGGGCTCATCAGCCCCAGCATTTT

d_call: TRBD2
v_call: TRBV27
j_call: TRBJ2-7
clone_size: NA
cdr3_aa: CASSTGTSGSYEQYF
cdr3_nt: TGTGCCAGCAGTACAGGGACTAGCGGGAGCTACGAGCAGTACTTC

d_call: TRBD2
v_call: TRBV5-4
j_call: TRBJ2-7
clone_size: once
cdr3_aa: CASSPPIGTSDYEQYF
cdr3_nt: TGTGCCAGCAGCCCCCCGATCGGGACTAGCGACTACGAGCAGTACTTC

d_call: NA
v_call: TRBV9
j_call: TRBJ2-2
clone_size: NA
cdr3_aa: CASTRPNTGELFF
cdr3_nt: TGTGCCAGCACCCGGCCGAACACCGGGGAGCTGTTTTTT

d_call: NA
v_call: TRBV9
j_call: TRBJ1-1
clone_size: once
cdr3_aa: CASGREGMNTEAFF
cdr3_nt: TGTGCCAGCGGTCGGGAGGGGATGAACACTGAAGCTTTCTTT

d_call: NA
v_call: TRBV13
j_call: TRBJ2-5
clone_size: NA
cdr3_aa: CASSALGPAGETQYF
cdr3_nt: TGTGCCAGCAGCGCCTTGGGGCCAGCGGGTGAGACCCAGTACTTC

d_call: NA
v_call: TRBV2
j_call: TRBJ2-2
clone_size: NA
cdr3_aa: CASTEFTGELFF
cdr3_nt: TGTGCCAGCACGGAATTCACCGGGGAGCTGTTTTTT

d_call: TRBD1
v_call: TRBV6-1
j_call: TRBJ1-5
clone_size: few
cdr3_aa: CASRLGPGQAQHF
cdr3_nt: TGTGCCAGCAGACTAGGACCCGGACAGGCCCAGCATTTT

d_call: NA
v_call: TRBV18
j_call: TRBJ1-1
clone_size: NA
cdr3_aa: CASSLNTEAFF
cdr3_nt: TGTGCCAGCTCTCTGAACACTGAAGCTTTCTTT

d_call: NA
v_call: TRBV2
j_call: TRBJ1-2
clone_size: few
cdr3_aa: CASVGRRIAGYGYTF
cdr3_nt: TGTGCCAGCGTGGGACGTCGGATAGCGGGCTATGGCTACACCTTC

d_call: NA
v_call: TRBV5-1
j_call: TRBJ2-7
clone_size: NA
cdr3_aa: CASSLYLGEQYF
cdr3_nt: TGCGCCAGCAGCCTGTACTTGGGCGAGCAGTACTTC

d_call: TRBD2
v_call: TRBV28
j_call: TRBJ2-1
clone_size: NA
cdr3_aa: CASTSGGEQFF
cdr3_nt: TGTGCCAGCACGTCCGGGGGGGAGCAGTTCTTC

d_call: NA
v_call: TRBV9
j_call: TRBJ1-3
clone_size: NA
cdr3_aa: CASSVGPPANSGNTIYF
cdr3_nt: TGTGCCAGCAGCGTAGGGCCCCCAGCCAACTCTGGAAACACCATATATTTT

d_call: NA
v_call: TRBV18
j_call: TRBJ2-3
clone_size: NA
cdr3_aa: CASSPIEGTDTQYF
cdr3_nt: TGTGCCAGCTCACCAATAGAGGGAACAGATACGCAGTATTTT

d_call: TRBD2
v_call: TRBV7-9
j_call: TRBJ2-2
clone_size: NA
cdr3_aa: CASSSLTSGNTGELFF
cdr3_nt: TGTGCCAGCAGCTCCTTGACTAGCGGGAACACCGGGGAGCTGTTTTTT

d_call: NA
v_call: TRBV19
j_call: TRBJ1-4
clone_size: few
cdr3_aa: CASSSGLPNEKLFF
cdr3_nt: TGTGCCAGTAGTTCGGGGCTTCCTAATGAAAAACTGTTTTTT

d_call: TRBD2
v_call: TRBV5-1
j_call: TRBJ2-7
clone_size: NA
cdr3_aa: CASSRDYYEQYF
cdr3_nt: TGCGCCAGCAGCCGGGACTACTACGAGCAGTACTTC

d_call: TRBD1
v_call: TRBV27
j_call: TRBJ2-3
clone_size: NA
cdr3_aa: CASSDRDRGGAGMQYF
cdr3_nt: TGTGCCAGCAGTGACCGGGACAGGGGGGGCGCGGGGATGCAGTATTTT

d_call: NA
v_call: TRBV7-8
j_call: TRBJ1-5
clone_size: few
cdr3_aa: CASSFDRDYQPQHF
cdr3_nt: TGTGCCAGCAGCTTCGACAGAGACTATCAGCCCCAGCATTTT

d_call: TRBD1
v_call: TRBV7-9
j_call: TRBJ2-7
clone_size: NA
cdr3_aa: CASSYRGYEQYF
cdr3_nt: TGTGCCAGCAGCTACAGGGGCTACGAGCAGTACTTC

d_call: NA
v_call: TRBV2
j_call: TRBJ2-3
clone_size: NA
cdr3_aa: CASSVERPSTDTQYF
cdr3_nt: TGTGCCAGCAGTGTTGAGCGGCCCAGCACAGATACGCAGTATTTT

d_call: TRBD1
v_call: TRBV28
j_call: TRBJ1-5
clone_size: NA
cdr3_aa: CASSLTGGGQPQHF
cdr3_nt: TGTGCCAGCAGCTTGACAGGGGGCGGTCAGCCCCAGCATTTT

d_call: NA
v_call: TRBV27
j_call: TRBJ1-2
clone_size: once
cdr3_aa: CASSFTRTGAYGYTF
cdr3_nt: TGTGCCAGCAGTTTTACCCGGACGGGAGCCTATGGCTACACCTTC

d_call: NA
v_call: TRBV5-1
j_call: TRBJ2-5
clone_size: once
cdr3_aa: CASSSGWDQETQYF
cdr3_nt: TGCGCCAGCAGCTCCGGCTGGGACCAAGAGACCCAGTACTTC

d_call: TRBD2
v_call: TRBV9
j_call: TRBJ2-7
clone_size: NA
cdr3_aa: CASSPLGTSGAYEQYF
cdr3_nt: TGTGCCAGCAGCCCCCTGGGGACTAGCGGCGCCTACGAGCAGTACTTC

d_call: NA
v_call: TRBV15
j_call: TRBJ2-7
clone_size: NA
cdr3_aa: CATSGEFRGPSSYEQYF
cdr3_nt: TGTGCCACCAGCGGAGAATTCAGGGGACCGAGCTCCTACGAGCAGTACTTC

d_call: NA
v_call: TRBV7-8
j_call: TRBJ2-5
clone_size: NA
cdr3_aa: CASRGIQETQYF
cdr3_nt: TGTGCCAGCAGAGGGATCCAAGAGACCCAGTACTTC

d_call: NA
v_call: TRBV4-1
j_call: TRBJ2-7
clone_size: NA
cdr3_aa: CASSLLLRPEDEQYF
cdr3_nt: TGCGCCAGCAGCCTTCTTTTGCGGCCCGAAGACGAGCAGTACTTC

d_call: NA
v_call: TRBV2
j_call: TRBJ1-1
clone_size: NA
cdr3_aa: CASRRGPGDTEAFF
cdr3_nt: TGTGCCAGCAGGAGAGGGCCAGGGGACACTGAAGCTTTCTTT

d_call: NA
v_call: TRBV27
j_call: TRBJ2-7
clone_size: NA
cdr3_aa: CASSPGRRREQYF
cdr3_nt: TGTGCCAGCAGTCCTGGGCGCCGGCGGGAGCAGTACTTC

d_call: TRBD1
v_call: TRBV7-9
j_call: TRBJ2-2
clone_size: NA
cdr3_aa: CASSLATGGTGELFF
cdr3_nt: TGTGCCAGCAGCTTAGCAACAGGGGGCACCGGGGAGCTGTTTTTT

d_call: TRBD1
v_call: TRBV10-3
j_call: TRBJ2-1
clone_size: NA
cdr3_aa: CAATGVSYNEQFF
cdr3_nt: TGTGCCGCCACAGGGGTCTCCTACAATGAGCAGTTCTTC

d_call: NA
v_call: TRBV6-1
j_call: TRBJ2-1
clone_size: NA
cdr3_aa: CASSEYVNNEQFF
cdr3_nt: TGTGCCAGCAGTGAATACGTAAACAATGAGCAGTTCTTC

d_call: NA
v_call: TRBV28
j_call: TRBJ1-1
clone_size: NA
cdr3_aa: CASRRAGSNTEAFF
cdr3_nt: TGTGCCAGCCGTCGAGCAGGGTCGAACACTGAAGCTTTCTTT

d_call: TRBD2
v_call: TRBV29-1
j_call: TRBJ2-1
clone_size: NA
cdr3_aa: CSVLAGGPINEQFF
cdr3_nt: TGCAGCGTTTTAGCGGGAGGGCCGATCAATGAGCAGTTCTTC

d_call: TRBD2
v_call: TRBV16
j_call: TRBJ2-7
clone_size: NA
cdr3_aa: CASSQTSGTYEQYF
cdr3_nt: TGTGCCAGCAGCCAGACTAGCGGGACCTACGAGCAGTACTTC

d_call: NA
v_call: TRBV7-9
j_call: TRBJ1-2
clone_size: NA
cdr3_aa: CASSLDSGGAGYGYTF
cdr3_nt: TGTGCCAGCAGCTTAGATAGTGGGGGCGCGGGCTATGGCTACACCTTC

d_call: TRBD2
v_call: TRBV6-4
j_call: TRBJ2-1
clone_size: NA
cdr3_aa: CASRALAALNNEQFF
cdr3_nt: TGTGCCAGCAGGGCACTAGCGGCGCTTAACAATGAGCAGTTCTTC

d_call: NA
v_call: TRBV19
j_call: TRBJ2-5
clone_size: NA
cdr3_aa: CASSMAVYQETQYF
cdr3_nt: TGTGCCAGTAGTATGGCAGTCTACCAAGAGACCCAGTACTTC

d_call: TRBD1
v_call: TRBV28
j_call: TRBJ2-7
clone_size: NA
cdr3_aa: CASSPGTGGDEQYF
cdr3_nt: TGTGCCAGCAGTCCAGGGACAGGGGGCGACGAGCAGTACTTC